This TCR beta chain was sequenced for a study of synovial regulatory T cells in juvenile arthritis. Clones were sequenced by immunoSEQ multiplex PCR, and TCRdb holds only the in-frame ones, with some missing. The repertoire table contains 7,500 to 10,000 clones. The CDR3 sequence is 12 residues long. The coding DNA is unavailable. Germline V CDR1 and CDR2: LNHDA, SQIVND (reference sequence). Patients had median age around 11 years, range about 2.1-22.9. Study observations and caveats: Synovial Tregs shared more CDR3 sequences with iaTregs than other blood Tregs.

In the case of this clone: Its antigen is not identified.

The chain recombines TRBV19 with TRBJ1-1. The TCR was taken from a donor younger than 30 with juvenile idiopathic arthritis. The sequenced sample was Treg cells from blood. Subset specified: remaining (HLA-DR-negative) circulating blood Treg cells. CDR3: CASSIGRTAAFF.